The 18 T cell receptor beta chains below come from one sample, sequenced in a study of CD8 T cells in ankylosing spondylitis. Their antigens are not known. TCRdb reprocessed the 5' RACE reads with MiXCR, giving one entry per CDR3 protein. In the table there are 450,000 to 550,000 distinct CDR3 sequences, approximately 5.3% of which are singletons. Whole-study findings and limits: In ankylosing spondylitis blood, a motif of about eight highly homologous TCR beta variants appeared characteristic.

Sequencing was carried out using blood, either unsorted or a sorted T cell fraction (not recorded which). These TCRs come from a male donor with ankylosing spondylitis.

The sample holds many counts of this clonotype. CDR3 nucleotide sequence: TGCAGTGCAACCCCGGGACTCAACAATGAGCAGTTCTTC. Translating it yields CSATPGLNNEQFF. V and J are TRBV20-1 and TRBJ2-1; maybe TRBD2 (6 bases). Germline V lookup: CDR1 DFQATT, CDR2 SNEGSKA (reference sequence). V was cut by 6 bases and J by 5 bases, with 14 bases left in between. This CDR3 contains 13 residues.

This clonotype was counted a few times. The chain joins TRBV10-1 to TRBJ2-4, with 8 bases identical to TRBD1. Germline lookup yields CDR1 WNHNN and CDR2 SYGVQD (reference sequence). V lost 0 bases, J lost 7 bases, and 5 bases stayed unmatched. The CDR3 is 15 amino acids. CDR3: CASSESTGENNIQYF. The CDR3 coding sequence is TGCGCCAGCAGTGAGTCGACAGGGGAGAACAACATTCAGTACTTC.

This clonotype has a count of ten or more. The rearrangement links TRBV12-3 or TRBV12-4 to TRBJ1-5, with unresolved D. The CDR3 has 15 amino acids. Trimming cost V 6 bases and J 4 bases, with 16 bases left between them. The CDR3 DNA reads TGTGCCAGCAGCCCCGGGTCGTTCGAGAATCAGCCCCAGCATTTT. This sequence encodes CASSPGSFENQPQHF.

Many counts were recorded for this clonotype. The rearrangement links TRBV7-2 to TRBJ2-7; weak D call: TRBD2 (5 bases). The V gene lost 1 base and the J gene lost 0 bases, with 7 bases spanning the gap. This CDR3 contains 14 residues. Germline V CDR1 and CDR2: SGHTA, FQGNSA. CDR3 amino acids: CASSLGESSYEQYF. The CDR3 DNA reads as TGTGCCAGCAGCTTAGGGGAGTCCTCCTACGAGCAGTACTTC.

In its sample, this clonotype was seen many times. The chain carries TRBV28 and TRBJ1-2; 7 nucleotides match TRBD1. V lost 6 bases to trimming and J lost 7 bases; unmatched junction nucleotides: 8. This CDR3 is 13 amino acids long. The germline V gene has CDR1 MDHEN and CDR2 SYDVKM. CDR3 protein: CASRADRVLGYTF. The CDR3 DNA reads TGTGCCAGCAGGGCTGACAGGGTTCTTGGCTACACCTTC.

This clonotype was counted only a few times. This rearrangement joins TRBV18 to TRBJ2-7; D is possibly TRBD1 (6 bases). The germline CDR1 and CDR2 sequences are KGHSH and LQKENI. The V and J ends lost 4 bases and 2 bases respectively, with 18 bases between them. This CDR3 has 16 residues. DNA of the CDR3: TGTGCCAGCTCACTGACGTTCGACAGGCTTACCTACGAGCAGTACTTC. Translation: CASSLTFDRLTYEQYF.

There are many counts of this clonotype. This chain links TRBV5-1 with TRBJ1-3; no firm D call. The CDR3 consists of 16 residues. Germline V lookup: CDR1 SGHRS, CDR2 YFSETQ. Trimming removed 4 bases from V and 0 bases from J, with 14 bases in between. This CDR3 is CASSLDGSLSGNTIYF. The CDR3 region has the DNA TGCGCCAGCAGCCTAGACGGATCTCTCTCTGGAAACACCATATATTTT.

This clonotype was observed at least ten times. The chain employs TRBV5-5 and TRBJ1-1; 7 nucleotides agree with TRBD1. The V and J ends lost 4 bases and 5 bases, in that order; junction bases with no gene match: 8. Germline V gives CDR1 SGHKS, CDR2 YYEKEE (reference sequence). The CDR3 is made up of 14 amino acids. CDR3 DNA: TGTGCCAGCAGCACGACAGGGCGGGAGACTGAAGCTTTCTTT. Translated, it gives CASSTTGRETEAFF. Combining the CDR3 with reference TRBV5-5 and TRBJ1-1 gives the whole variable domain DAGVTQSPTHLIKTRGQQVTLRCSPISGHKSVSWYQQVLGQGPQFIFQYYEKEERGRGNFPDRFSARQFPNYSSELNVNALLLGDSALYLCASSTTGRETEAFFGQGTRLTVV.

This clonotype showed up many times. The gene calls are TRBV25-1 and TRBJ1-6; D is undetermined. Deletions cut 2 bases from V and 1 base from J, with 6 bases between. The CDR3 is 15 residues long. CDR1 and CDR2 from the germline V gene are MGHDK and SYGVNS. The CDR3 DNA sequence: TGTGCCAGCAGTGAAGAACCATCCTATAATTCACCCCTCCACTTT. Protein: CASSEEPSYNSPLHF. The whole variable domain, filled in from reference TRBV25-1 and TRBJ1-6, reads EADIYQTPRYLVIGTGKKITLECSQTMGHDKMYWYQQDPGMELHLIHYSYGVNSTEKGDLSSESTVSRIRTEHFPLTLESARPSHTSQYLCASSEEPSYNSPLHFGNGTRLTVT.

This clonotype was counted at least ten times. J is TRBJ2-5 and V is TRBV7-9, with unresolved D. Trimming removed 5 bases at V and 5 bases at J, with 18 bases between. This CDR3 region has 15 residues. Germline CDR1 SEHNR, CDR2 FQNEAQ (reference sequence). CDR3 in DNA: TGTGCCAGCAGCACCGCGACGGCCGGCGTGGAGACCCAGTACTTC. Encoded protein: CASSTATAGVETQYF.

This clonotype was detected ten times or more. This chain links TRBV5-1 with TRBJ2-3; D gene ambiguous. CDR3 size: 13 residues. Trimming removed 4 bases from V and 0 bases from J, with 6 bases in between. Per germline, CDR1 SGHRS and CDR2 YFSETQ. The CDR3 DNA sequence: TGCGCCAGCAGCCCTCAAAGCACAGATACGCAGTATTTT. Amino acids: CASSPQSTDTQYF.

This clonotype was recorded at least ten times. The CDR3 sequence: CASSQDWGASTDTQYF. The DNA of the CDR3 is TGCGCCAGCAGCCAAGATTGGGGGGCAAGCACAGATACGCAGTATTTT. This sequence joins TRBV4-3 and TRBJ2-3; D assignment may be TRBD1 or TRBD2 (6 bases each). The CDR3 has 16 residues. Looked up from germline, CDR1 is LGHNA and CDR2 is YSLEER. Trimming stripped 0 bases from V and 0 bases from J, with 10 bases between.

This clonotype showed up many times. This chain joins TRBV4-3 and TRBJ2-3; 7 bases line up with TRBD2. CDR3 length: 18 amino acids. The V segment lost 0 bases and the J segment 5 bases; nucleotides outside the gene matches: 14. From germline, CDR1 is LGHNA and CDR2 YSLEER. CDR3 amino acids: CASSQDWFAGVRGDTQYF. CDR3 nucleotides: TGCGCCAGCAGCCAAGATTGGTTTGCGGGGGTCCGAGGAGATACGCAGTATTTT.

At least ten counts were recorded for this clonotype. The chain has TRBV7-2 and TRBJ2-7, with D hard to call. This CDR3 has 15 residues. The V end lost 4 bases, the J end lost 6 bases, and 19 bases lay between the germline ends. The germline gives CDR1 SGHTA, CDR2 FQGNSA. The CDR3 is CASSSGSSFGFEQYF. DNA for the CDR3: TGTGCCAGCAGCTCCGGTAGTAGTTTCGGCTTCGAGCAGTACTTC.

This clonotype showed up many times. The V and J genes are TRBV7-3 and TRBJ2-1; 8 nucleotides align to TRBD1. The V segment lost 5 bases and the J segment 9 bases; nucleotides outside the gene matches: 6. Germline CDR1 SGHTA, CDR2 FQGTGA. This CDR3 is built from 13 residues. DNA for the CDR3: TGTGCCAGCAGCGAGCAGGGGGCGGTTGAGCAGTTCTTC. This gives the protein CASSEQGAVEQFF.

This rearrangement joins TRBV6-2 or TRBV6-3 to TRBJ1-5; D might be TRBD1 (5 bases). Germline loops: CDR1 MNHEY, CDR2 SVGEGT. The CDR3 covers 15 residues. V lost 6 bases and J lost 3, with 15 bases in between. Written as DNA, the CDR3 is TGTGCCAGCAGACCCCTACAGGTTAACAATCAGCCCCAGCATTTT. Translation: CASRPLQVNNQPQHF.

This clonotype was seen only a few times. CDR3 in amino acids: CAISTAGGFSYNEQFF. In nucleotides, the CDR3 is TGTGCCATCAGTACCGCGGGAGGGTTTTCCTACAATGAGCAGTTCTTC. The chain couples TRBV10-3 to TRBJ2-1; TRBD2 aligns across 9 bases. This CDR3 has 16 residues. Losses at the gene ends were 5 bases for V and 1 base for J; bases not matched to a gene: 6. Looked up from germline, CDR1 is ENHRY and CDR2 is SYGVKD.

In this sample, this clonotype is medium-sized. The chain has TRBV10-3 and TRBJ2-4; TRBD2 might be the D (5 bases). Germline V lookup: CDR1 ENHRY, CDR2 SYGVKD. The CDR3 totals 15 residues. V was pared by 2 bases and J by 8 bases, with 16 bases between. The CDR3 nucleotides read TGTGCCATCAGTGAGCCTCGTTTAGCGAGGGACATTCAGTACTTC. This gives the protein CAISEPRLARDIQYF.